The clone carrying this TCR beta chain was seen more than once but under ten times. What it binds is not known. With 60 Vbeta and 13 Jbeta primers, the PCR was carried out. Sequenced by immunoSEQ multiplex PCR; TCRdb stores in-frame clones only, minus some. In the table there are 200,000 or so clones, approximately 81% of which are singletons. The data were obtained in a study of cytomegalovirus exposure and HLA in healthy donors. Study-wide background: Prior work identified around 100 million unique TCR beta sequences in around 170 million T cells. The Caucasian-associated ancestry cluster held over 65% of a few hundred genotyped donors.

Trimming took 5 bases from V and 4 from J, leaving 15 bases between them. The CDR3 extends over 16 amino acids. CDR1 and CDR2 (germline): LNHDA, SQIVND (reference sequence). Overall study results and limits: Sequences of the TCR beta chain were said to predict the HLA-A and HLA-B alleles of most subjects accurately. On later analysis, the bulk of CMV-associated TCR beta chains appeared to be HLA-restricted.

The sequence was collected from a woman aged 18 to 35 in good health and CMV-seropositive. V and J are TRBV19 and TRBJ2-6; D unclear. Specimen: PBMCs. DNA of the CDR3: TGTGCCAGTAGTCCTCCCCCCACAAGAGGGGCCAACGTCCTGACTTTC. This codes for CASSPPPTRGANVLTF.